The rows below give T cell receptor beta chains drawn from one sample of a study of blood T cell repertoires in COVID-19. Sequencing was performed with immunoSEQ multiplex PCR; in TCRdb, only in-frame clones are kept and a portion is missing. The data show 120,000 to 150,000 clones, with over 70% seen just once and roughly 37% held by the top ten. Sequenced sample: peripheral blood. The receptors derive from a man aged 50 to 59 who had recovered from COVID-19. The CDR3 runs from the conserved cysteine through the conserved F or W. Each record gives: CDR3 DNA, CDR3 protein, CDR3 length, D gene, J gene, clone size, V gene. The D gene is left open where the match is weak. Clone size is given for some rows only: seen once, a few or many times, or a class if the clone is expanded.

cdr3_nt: TGCGCCAGCAGCCAAAGGTCCCAAAGGACTAGCGGGTACAATGAGCAGTTCTTC
cdr3_aa: CASSQRSQRTSGYNEQFF
cdr3_length: 18
d_call: TRBD2
j_call: TRBJ2-1
clone_size: NA
v_call: TRBV4-1

cdr3_nt: TGTGCCAGCATGGACAGGGGCTACACCGGGGAGCTGTTTTTT
cdr3_aa: CASMDRGYTGELFF
cdr3_length: 14
d_call: TRBD1
j_call: TRBJ2-2
clone_size: NA
v_call: TRBV2

cdr3_nt: TGTGCCAGCAGCTTAGGGTGGACAGTATCTTACGAGCAGTACTTC
cdr3_aa: CASSLGWTVSYEQYF
cdr3_length: 15
d_call: NA
j_call: TRBJ2-7
clone_size: NA
v_call: TRBV7-2

cdr3_nt: TGCAGCGTTGAAGAGGGGGGTAACACTGAAGCTTTCTTT
cdr3_aa: CSVEEGGNTEAFF
cdr3_length: 13
d_call: NA
j_call: TRBJ1-1
clone_size: NA
v_call: TRBV29-1

cdr3_nt: TGTGCCAGCTCACCACTCAGGGGGGTAAACTTAATGTTCTTC
cdr3_aa: CASSPLRGVNLMFF
cdr3_length: 14
d_call: NA
j_call: TRBJ2-1
clone_size: NA
v_call: TRBV18

cdr3_nt: TGCGCCAGCAGCTTGGAGGGACACAAATCCTACGAGCAGTACTTC
cdr3_aa: CASSLEGHKSYEQYF
cdr3_length: 15
d_call: NA
j_call: TRBJ2-7
clone_size: NA
v_call: TRBV5-1

cdr3_nt: TGTGCCAGCAGCTTGGACCCGACAGGGTTCACTGAAGCTTTCTTT
cdr3_aa: CASSLDPTGFTEAFF
cdr3_length: 15
d_call: TRBD1
j_call: TRBJ1-1
clone_size: once
v_call: TRBV5-6

cdr3_nt: TGTGCCAGCAGTAAACAGGGTGAAGCTTTCTTT
cdr3_aa: CASSKQGEAFF
cdr3_length: 11
d_call: NA
j_call: TRBJ1-1
clone_size: NA
v_call: TRBV12-3/TRBV12-4

cdr3_nt: TGTGCCAGCAGCTCTGGACAGGTAAGCTCCTACAATGAGCAGTTCTTC
cdr3_aa: CASSSGQVSSYNEQFF
cdr3_length: 16
d_call: TRBD1
j_call: TRBJ2-1
clone_size: NA
v_call: TRBV11-3

cdr3_nt: TGTGCCAGCAAGGGACAGGGGGCCCCCGGGGAGCTGTTTTTT
cdr3_aa: CASKGQGAPGELFF
cdr3_length: 14
d_call: TRBD1
j_call: TRBJ2-2
clone_size: NA
v_call: TRBV6-5

cdr3_nt: TGCGCCAGCAGTGAGATTGGGTCAGGGGATAGCAATCAGCCCCAGCATTTT
cdr3_aa: CASSEIGSGDSNQPQHF
cdr3_length: 17
d_call: NA
j_call: TRBJ1-5
clone_size: NA
v_call: TRBV10-1

cdr3_nt: TGTGCTAGTGGTCTAAACAGGGGTTCTAGCACAGATACGCAGTATTTT
cdr3_aa: CASGLNRGSSTDTQYF
cdr3_length: 16
d_call: TRBD1
j_call: TRBJ2-3
clone_size: NA
v_call: TRBV12-5

cdr3_nt: TGTGCCAGCAGCTCGGGGGCGGGGGCCTTCACCGGGGAGCTGTTTTTT
cdr3_aa: CASSSGAGAFTGELFF
cdr3_length: 16
d_call: NA
j_call: TRBJ2-2
clone_size: NA
v_call: TRBV7-2

cdr3_nt: TGTGCCAGCAGTTTCGGGACTAGCGGACGCTCTGGGGCCAACGTCCTGACTTTC
cdr3_aa: CASSFGTSGRSGANVLTF
cdr3_length: 18
d_call: TRBD2
j_call: TRBJ2-6
clone_size: NA
v_call: TRBV6-2/TRBV6-3

cdr3_nt: TGTGCCAGCAGCCGTGTCCTCGGGGCCCAGTACTTC
cdr3_aa: CASSRVLGAQYF
cdr3_length: 12
d_call: NA
j_call: TRBJ2-5
clone_size: NA
v_call: TRBV14

cdr3_nt: TGTGCCAGCTCCCCGTCCCCCAGTATGACTAATGAAAAACTGTTTTTT
cdr3_aa: CASSPSPSMTNEKLFF
cdr3_length: 16
d_call: NA
j_call: TRBJ1-4
clone_size: NA
v_call: TRBV7-2

cdr3_nt: TGTGCCAGCAGCCGAACTAGCGGCTCCTACAATGAGCAGTTCTTC
cdr3_aa: CASSRTSGSYNEQFF
cdr3_length: 15
d_call: TRBD2
j_call: TRBJ2-1
clone_size: NA
v_call: TRBV9

cdr3_nt: TGCGCCAGCAGCCCTAGCGGGGATTTCTACGAGCAGTACTTC
cdr3_aa: CASSPSGDFYEQYF
cdr3_length: 14
d_call: TRBD2
j_call: TRBJ2-7
clone_size: NA
v_call: TRBV5-1

cdr3_nt: TGTGCCACCACGGTGAGGGGGGGCGGCTACACCTTC
cdr3_aa: CATTVRGGGYTF
cdr3_length: 12
d_call: NA
j_call: TRBJ1-2
clone_size: NA
v_call: TRBV10-3

cdr3_nt: TGTGCCAGCAGGAAAACGGGTGCGAACACTGAAGCTTTCTTT
cdr3_aa: CASRKTGANTEAFF
cdr3_length: 14
d_call: NA
j_call: TRBJ1-1
clone_size: NA
v_call: TRBV6-6

cdr3_nt: TGTGCCAGCAGCTCCCAAAGACAGGGGAACACTGAAGCTTTCTTT
cdr3_aa: CASSSQRQGNTEAFF
cdr3_length: 15
d_call: TRBD1
j_call: TRBJ1-1
clone_size: NA
v_call: TRBV11-2

cdr3_nt: TGCGCCAGCACGGACAGTCAAGAGACCCAGTACTTC
cdr3_aa: CASTDSQETQYF
cdr3_length: 12
d_call: NA
j_call: TRBJ2-5
clone_size: few
v_call: TRBV5-1

cdr3_nt: TGTGCCAGCAGCCGAATCGGGACAGGGCTTGGCTACACCTTC
cdr3_aa: CASSRIGTGLGYTF
cdr3_length: 14
d_call: TRBD1
j_call: TRBJ1-2
clone_size: NA
v_call: TRBV6-5

cdr3_nt: TGTGCCAGCAGTTTAAACACAGGGTTCCAGCATTTT
cdr3_aa: CASSLNTGFQHF
cdr3_length: 12
d_call: NA
j_call: TRBJ1-5
clone_size: NA
v_call: TRBV12-3/TRBV12-4

cdr3_nt: TGTGCCAGCAGTTACAACAGAGACACCGGGGAGCTGTTTTTT
cdr3_aa: CASSYNRDTGELFF
cdr3_length: 14
d_call: NA
j_call: TRBJ2-2
clone_size: NA
v_call: TRBV6-5

cdr3_nt: TGTGCCAGCAGCCCCGGACAGGGGATCCAAGAGACCCAGTACTTC
cdr3_aa: CASSPGQGIQETQYF
cdr3_length: 15
d_call: TRBD1
j_call: TRBJ2-5
clone_size: once
v_call: TRBV5-4

cdr3_nt: TGTGCCAGCAGCTCCCGCGGAGGGGTACGGGGCACTGAAGCTTTCTTT
cdr3_aa: CASSSRGGVRGTEAFF
cdr3_length: 16
d_call: NA
j_call: TRBJ1-1
clone_size: few
v_call: TRBV7-8

cdr3_nt: TGCGCCAGCAGCTTGTCTACAGGTAGTACCTCCTACGAGCAGTACTTC
cdr3_aa: CASSLSTGSTSYEQYF
cdr3_length: 16
d_call: NA
j_call: TRBJ2-7
clone_size: NA
v_call: TRBV5-1

cdr3_nt: TGTGCCAGCAGGGGGACAGCGAACACCGGGGAGCTGTTTTTT
cdr3_aa: CASRGTANTGELFF
cdr3_length: 14
d_call: TRBD1
j_call: TRBJ2-2
clone_size: NA
v_call: TRBV2

cdr3_nt: TGCGCCAGCAGCTTTGGGGGAGGGTTGACAGATACGCAGTATTTT
cdr3_aa: CASSFGGGLTDTQYF
cdr3_length: 15
d_call: TRBD2
j_call: TRBJ2-3
clone_size: NA
v_call: TRBV5-1

cdr3_nt: TGTGCCAGCAGCCAAGACGCTAGCGGGGGGGCCGGTGAGCAGTTCTTC
cdr3_aa: CASSQDASGGAGEQFF
cdr3_length: 16
d_call: TRBD2
j_call: TRBJ2-1
clone_size: NA
v_call: TRBV3-1/TRBV3-2

cdr3_nt: TGTGCCAGCTCACCGGGGACAGACAATTCACCCCTCCACTTT
cdr3_aa: CASSPGTDNSPLHF
cdr3_length: 14
d_call: TRBD1
j_call: TRBJ1-6
clone_size: NA
v_call: TRBV18

cdr3_nt: TGTGCCACCGGTCCGACAGGGGTGGGCAATCAGCCCCAGCATTTT
cdr3_aa: CATGPTGVGNQPQHF
cdr3_length: 15
d_call: TRBD1
j_call: TRBJ1-5
clone_size: once
v_call: TRBV19

cdr3_nt: TGTGCCAGCAGTGAAACAGGGTCTGGCTACACCTTC
cdr3_aa: CASSETGSGYTF
cdr3_length: 12
d_call: NA
j_call: TRBJ1-2
clone_size: NA
v_call: TRBV6-1

cdr3_nt: TGTGCCAGTACCCCTGCGCGGGAGCGCACAGATACGCAGTATTTT
cdr3_aa: CASTPARERTDTQYF
cdr3_length: 15
d_call: TRBD2
j_call: TRBJ2-3
clone_size: NA
v_call: TRBV19

cdr3_nt: TGTGCCAGTAGTATAGGCGGACAGGAACGACTTTCTGGGGCCAACGTCCTGACTTTC
cdr3_aa: CASSIGGQERLSGANVLTF
cdr3_length: 19
d_call: TRBD1
j_call: TRBJ2-6
clone_size: few
v_call: TRBV19

cdr3_nt: TGTGCCAGCAGCTTAGACCACGGGGGGGCTGAAGAAAAACTGTTTTTT
cdr3_aa: CASSLDHGGAEEKLFF
cdr3_length: 16
d_call: NA
j_call: TRBJ1-4
clone_size: NA
v_call: TRBV7-2

cdr3_nt: TGTGCCAGCAGCTTAGAAGCGGCGTCAGGTCAGCCCCAGCATTTT
cdr3_aa: CASSLEAASGQPQHF
cdr3_length: 15
d_call: NA
j_call: TRBJ1-5
clone_size: NA
v_call: TRBV7-2

cdr3_nt: TGTGCCAGTAGTAACCTACAGGGGTTGGGGCAAGAGACCCAGTACTTC
cdr3_aa: CASSNLQGLGQETQYF
cdr3_length: 16
d_call: TRBD1
j_call: TRBJ2-5
clone_size: NA
v_call: TRBV19

cdr3_nt: TGTGCCAGCAGTGAATTTGGGGGGGCAAGCACAGATACGCAGTATTTT
cdr3_aa: CASSEFGGASTDTQYF
cdr3_length: 16
d_call: NA
j_call: TRBJ2-3
clone_size: once
v_call: TRBV6-1

cdr3_nt: TGTGCCAGCAGCTTAAGCTGGCGGAATGAGCAGTTCTTC
cdr3_aa: CASSLSWRNEQFF
cdr3_length: 13
d_call: NA
j_call: TRBJ2-1
clone_size: NA
v_call: TRBV11-3

cdr3_nt: TGCGCCAGCAGCTGGCAGACAGGGGTGGATAGCAATCAGCCCCAGCATTTT
cdr3_aa: CASSWQTGVDSNQPQHF
cdr3_length: 17
d_call: TRBD1
j_call: TRBJ1-5
clone_size: NA
v_call: TRBV5-1

cdr3_nt: TGCGCCAGCTGGAGGGACAGGCGAACTGGGGCCAACGTCCTGACTTTC
cdr3_aa: CASWRDRRTGANVLTF
cdr3_length: 16
d_call: TRBD1
j_call: TRBJ2-6
clone_size: NA
v_call: TRBV5-1

cdr3_nt: TGTGCCAGCAGTGAAGTCCCTTCAGGGGCTGGGGCCAACGTCCTGACTTTC
cdr3_aa: CASSEVPSGAGANVLTF
cdr3_length: 17
d_call: NA
j_call: TRBJ2-6
clone_size: few
v_call: TRBV6-1

cdr3_nt: TGTGCCAGCAGCGTGGGGACTAGCGGGGAAGAGACCCAGTACTTC
cdr3_aa: CASSVGTSGEETQYF
cdr3_length: 15
d_call: TRBD2
j_call: TRBJ2-5
clone_size: NA
v_call: TRBV9

cdr3_nt: TGTGCCAGCAGTTACTATCCCCGCGGGGGGCCTGACGGGGAGCTGTTTTTT
cdr3_aa: CASSYYPRGGPDGELFF
cdr3_length: 17
d_call: TRBD2
j_call: TRBJ2-2
clone_size: NA
v_call: TRBV6-2/TRBV6-3

cdr3_nt: TGCGCCAGCAGCTTGGCCCTAGGGGATTACGAGCAGTACTTC
cdr3_aa: CASSLALGDYEQYF
cdr3_length: 14
d_call: NA
j_call: TRBJ2-7
clone_size: NA
v_call: TRBV5-1

cdr3_nt: TGTGCCAGCAGGCAGGGGTTTCATGGCTACACCTTC
cdr3_aa: CASRQGFHGYTF
cdr3_length: 12
d_call: NA
j_call: TRBJ1-2
clone_size: NA
v_call: TRBV9